These 23 T cell receptor beta chains were sequenced from one sample in a study of response to subunit inactivated influenza vaccine. TCRdb redid the calling of the RT-PCR reads with MiXCR, one entry per CDR3 protein. The table lists fewer than 600,000 distinct CDR3 sequences, roughly 7.9% of them singletons, with around 14% in the top ten. The sample in question was PBMCs from blood, obtained roughly 24 months after vaccination. The receptors were sampled from a man in his fifties or sixties who received an inactivated influenza vaccine.

The sample holds many counts of this clonotype. The chain is built from TRBV12-3 or TRBV12-4 and TRBJ2-7; D may match TRBD1 or TRBD2 (6 bases each). V dropped 2 bases and J dropped 2 bases, with 16 bases sitting between them. The CDR3 contains 16 residues. The CDR3 is CASSLRRMRGAYEQYF. Written as DNA, the CDR3 is TGTGCCAGCAGTTTAAGGAGGATGAGGGGGGCCTACGAGCAGTACTTC.

This clonotype was seen only a few times. The gene calls are TRBV6-1 and TRBJ2-7; TRBD2 aligns across 11 bases. V lost 3 bases, J lost 1 base, and 2 bases stayed unmatched. The germline CDR1 and CDR2 sequences are MNHNS and SASEGT. The CDR3 has 15 amino acids. In DNA form, the CDR3 reads TGTGCCAGCAGTGATGCTAGCGGGAGGTCCTACGAGCAGTACTTC. Translated, it gives CASSDASGRSYEQYF.

The sample holds a few counts of this clonotype. The chain joins TRBV6-5 to TRBJ1-3; D is ambiguous. Per germline, CDR1 MNHEY and CDR2 SVGAGI. V was clipped by 1 base and J by 0 bases, with 10 bases between them. The CDR3 is 16 residues long. As DNA, the CDR3 is TGTGCCAGCAGTTACTATATGGGAGGCTCTGGAAACACCATATATTTT. This sequence encodes CASSYYMGGSGNTIYF.

Many counts were recorded for this clonotype. The CDR3 DNA reads as TGTGCCACCAGTGATCCCTCGGTTAACGAGCAGTACTTC. Translation gives CATSDPSVNEQYF. The chain uses TRBV24-1 and TRBJ2-7; the D is unclear. Per germline, CDR1 KGHDR and CDR2 SFDVKD. The CDR3 is 13 amino acids. Trimming stripped 3 bases from V and 5 bases from J, with 10 bases between.

This clonotype was picked up a small number of times. The gene calls are TRBV29-1 and TRBJ1-1; 7 bases agree with TRBD1. Germline loops: CDR1 SQVTM, CDR2 ANQGSEA. This CDR3 contains 15 residues. With V trimmed by 4 bases and J by 4 bases, 12 bases remained unmatched. CDR3 in DNA: TGCAGCGTTGGGTACGAGGGGGCGCAAGGCACTGAAGCTTTCTTT. Its translation is CSVGYEGAQGTEAFF.

This clonotype was observed a few times. The rearrangement uses TRBV20-1 and TRBJ2-5; D not resolved. This CDR3 is built from 14 residues. The germline CDR1 and CDR2 sequences are DFQATT and SNEGSKA (reference sequence). V dropped 1 base and J dropped 5 bases, with 14 bases sitting between them. The CDR3 loop reads CSARVTDGWETQYF. CDR3 DNA: TGCAGTGCTAGAGTGACCGACGGGTGGGAGACCCAGTACTTC.

This clonotype was detected ten times or more. This sequence joins TRBV12-3 or TRBV12-4 and TRBJ2-3; 10 bases agree with TRBD1. The J segment lost 11 bases and the V segment lost 6 bases, leaving 26 bases of the junction unmatched. The CDR3 is 19 amino acids. DNA for the CDR3: TGTGCCAGCAGGGAGGGTGGGAGAACCGGGACAGGGGTAACCCGCGGGCAGTATTTT. This codes for CASREGGRTGTGVTRGQYF.

This clonotype was counted ten times or more. The genes are TRBV7-2 and TRBJ2-1, with 8 bases identical to TRBD2. Trimming cost V 3 bases and J 8 bases; bases outside gene matches: 12. Germline V gene lookup returns CDR1 SGHTA and CDR2 FQGNSA. This CDR3 has 16 amino acids. CDR3 protein: CASSLWRAGEGYEQFF. The CDR3 DNA reads as TGTGCCAGCAGCTTGTGGCGAGCGGGAGAAGGCTATGAGCAGTTCTTC.

This clonotype came up many times. The CDR3 DNA reads as TGCAGTGCTAGAGATTTCGGGACAGGGGCCTCACCCCTCCACTTT. Protein sequence: CSARDFGTGASPLHF. The rearrangement uses TRBV20-1 and TRBJ1-6, with 10 bases identical to TRBD1. Looked up from germline, CDR1 is DFQATT and CDR2 is SNEGSKA (reference sequence). Trimming took 0 bases from V and 10 from J; bases not matched to a gene: 6. The CDR3 extends over 15 amino acids.

About this clonotype: A read error may account for a junction end that differs from germline. J is TRBJ2-7 and V is TRBV20-1, with D tentatively TRBD2 (7 bases). Per germline, CDR1 DFQATT and CDR2 SNEGSKA (reference sequence). CDR3 length equals 13 residues. The CDR3 loop reads CSPRGGRPYEQYF. CDR3 in DNA: TGCAGTCCTAGGGGGGGGCGGCCCTACGAGCAGTACTTC.

This clonotype came up a few times. The rearrangement joins TRBV7-8 to TRBJ2-2; D is possibly TRBD1 (5 bases). V was clipped by 0 bases and J by 9 bases, with 11 bases between them. Germline V gives CDR1 SGHVS, CDR2 FQNEAQ. The CDR3 is 14 residues long. CDR3 coding DNA: TGTGCCAGCAGCTTAGCGGGGCAAGGCCGGGAGCTGTTTTTT. The encoded protein is CASSLAGQGRELFF.

The chain is built from TRBV20-1 and TRBJ2-7; possible D gene TRBD2, 5 bases. Trimming cost V 3 bases and J 0 bases, with 15 bases left between them. Germline assignment: CDR1 DFQATT and CDR2 SNEGSKA (reference sequence). The CDR3 is 15 residues long. The CDR3 loop reads CSARLGAAHSYEQYF. Written as DNA, the CDR3 is TGCAGTGCTAGGCTTGGAGCGGCGCACTCCTACGAGCAGTACTTC.

The rearrangement joins TRBV7-6 to TRBJ2-7; D gene uncertain. Germline V gives CDR1 SGHVS, CDR2 FNYEAQ. V gave up 1 base and J gave up 4 bases, with 8 bases separating them. The CDR3 has 13 amino acids. The CDR3 DNA follows: TGTGCCAGCAGCTTAGGCAATAAATACGAGCAGTACTTC. Amino acids: CASSLGNKYEQYF.

This clonotype was picked up a small number of times. This chain uses TRBV4-1 with TRBJ2-2; TRBD1 agrees at 11 bases. The CDR3 is 15 residues long. V was clipped by 5 bases and J by 5 bases; unmatched bases: 4. The germline V gene encodes CDR1 MGHRA and CDR2 YSYEKL. In DNA, the CDR3 is TGCGCCAGCAGCGGACAGGGGGCAGGGACCGGGGAGCTGTTTTTT. This sequence encodes CASSGQGAGTGELFF.

This clonotype was observed many times. The chain's CDR3 is CASSLGTWEESYEQYF. The CDR3 DNA sequence: TGTGCCAGCAGCTTGGGGACGTGGGAGGAATCCTACGAGCAGTACTTC. The rearrangement links TRBV11-2 to TRBJ2-7, with a possible D match to TRBD2 (6 bases). Germline lookup yields CDR1 SGHAT and CDR2 FQNNGV. Trimming pared 3 bases from V and 1 base from J, leaving 16 bases between. This CDR3 is 16 amino acids long.

The gene calls are TRBV12-3 or TRBV12-4 and TRBJ2-7, with TRBD2 identical over 9 bases. The junction had 13 bases not matched to a gene; V was cut back by 4 bases and J by 9 bases. This CDR3 comprises 15 residues. This chain's CDR3 is CASSSTPGSGSAQYF. As DNA, the CDR3 is TGTGCCAGCAGTTCAACCCCGGGTAGCGGGAGTGCGCAGTACTTC.

The chain couples TRBV30 to TRBJ2-3; TRBD1 matches at 7 bases. J gave up 1 base and V 7 bases, and 5 bases lay outside the gene matches. Germline values: CDR1 GTSNPN, CDR2 SVGIG (reference sequence). This CDR3 spans 13 amino acids. The CDR3 spells CASGQEGTDTQYF. CDR3 DNA sequence: TGTGCCTCCGGACAGGAGGGCACAGATACGCAGTATTTT.

This clonotype was seen a single time. The V call is TRBV5-1, the J call TRBJ2-1; perhaps TRBD1 as D (5 bases). Germline V gene data show CDR1 as SGHRS and CDR2 as YFSETQ. The CDR3 runs to 14 residues. Deletions cut 2 bases from V and 7 bases from J, with 13 bases between. DNA of the CDR3: TGCGCCAGCAGCTTAGGACAAAGTTCTAATGAGCAGTTCTTC. This sequence encodes CASSLGQSSNEQFF. Full variable domain (remainder filled in from reference TRBV5-1 and TRBJ2-1): KAGVTQTPRYLIKTRGQQVTLSCSPISGHRSVSWYQQTPGQGLQFLFEYFSETQRNKGNFPGRFSGRQFSNSRSEMNVSTLELGDSALYLCASSLGQSSNEQFFGPGTRLTVL.

This clonotype was observed a handful of times. The rearrangement links TRBV5-1 to TRBJ1-1, with 9 bases identical to TRBD1. This CDR3 spans 14 amino acids. CDR1 is SGHRS and CDR2 is YFSETQ in the germline V gene. With 5 bases clipped from V and 0 bases from J, the junction kept 2 bases outside the gene matches. CDR3 amino acids: CASRTGGMNTEAFF. The CDR3 DNA follows: TGCGCCAGCAGAACAGGGGGCATGAACACTGAAGCTTTCTTT.

This clonotype has more than one count but fewer than ten. The rearrangement joins TRBV29-1 to TRBJ1-5; TRBD1 matches at 7 bases. The V and J ends lost 4 bases and 0 bases, in that order; junction bases with no gene match: 0. CDR1 SQVTM and CDR2 ANQGSEA come from the germline V gene. The CDR3 loop spans 13 amino acids. The CDR3 sequence: CSVAGGSNQPQHF. The CDR3 nucleotides are TGCAGCGTTGCAGGGGGTAGCAATCAGCCCCAGCATTTT.

This clonotype was recorded a few times. V and J are TRBV7-9 and TRBJ1-1; the D gene is possibly TRBD1 (5 bases). From germline, CDR1 is SEHNR and CDR2 FQNEAQ (reference sequence). The V end lost 1 base, the J end lost 2 bases, and 8 bases lay between the germline ends. This CDR3 has 14 residues. This chain's CDR3 is CASSLDRRNTEAFF. In DNA form, the CDR3 reads TGTGCCAGCAGCTTAGACAGGAGAAACACTGAAGCTTTCTTT.

The chain recombines TRBV5-1 with TRBJ2-1; D gene ambiguous. The V gene lost 4 bases and the J gene lost 0 bases, with 11 bases spanning the gap. The length of the CDR3 is 15 residues. Germline V lookup: CDR1 SGHRS, CDR2 YFSETQ. The chain's CDR3 is CASSPNTGSYNEQFF. Written as DNA, the CDR3 is TGCGCCAGCAGCCCAAATACTGGCTCCTACAATGAGCAGTTCTTC.

J is TRBJ2-3 and V is TRBV10-3; 9 nucleotides agree with TRBD2. J was trimmed by 2 bases and V by 8 bases; bases with no gene match: 8. From germline, CDR1 is ENHRY and CDR2 SYGVKD. The CDR3 spans 15 residues. CDR3 in amino acids: CAIGKTSGTTDTQYF. The DNA for the CDR3 is TGTGCCATCGGGAAGACTAGCGGTACCACAGATACGCAGTATTTT.